The 7 T cell receptor beta chains below all came from one sample that was sequenced in a study of T cell responses to AZD1222 COVID-19 vaccine. Only in-frame clones appear in the TCRdb table, and some are missing; sequencing was by immunoSEQ multiplex PCR. The sample lists some 120,000 clones, over 70% seen once, with around 6% in the top ten. Sequences were derived from peripheral blood, sampled on day 0 of AZD1222 vaccination. These TCRs come from an adult in good health.

This chain joins TRBV4-1 and TRBJ1-5, with 7 bases aligning to TRBD1. Germline V gives CDR1 MGHRA, CDR2 YSYEKL. This CDR3 comprises 19 residues. V was clipped by 1 base and J by 7 bases; unmatched bases: 19. The CDR3 spells CASSQVFGRGRGVGQPQHF. CDR3 DNA sequence: TGCGCCAGCAGCCAAGTTTTTGGGAGGGGGCGAGGTGTAGGGCAGCCCCAGCATTTT.

The chain couples TRBV4-1 to TRBJ2-4; D might be TRBD2 (5 bases). The germline CDR1 and CDR2 sequences are MGHRA and YSYEKL. Trimming cost V 0 bases and J 1 base, with 13 bases left between them. The CDR3 is 17 residues long. This chain's CDR3 is CASSQDPQRGAKNIQYF. In nucleotides, the CDR3 is TGCGCCAGCAGCCAAGACCCCCAGCGCGGGGCCAAAAACATTCAGTACTTC.

This rearrangement joins TRBV4-1 to TRBJ1-2, with a possible D match to TRBD1 (5 bases). Trimming removed 1 base at V and 8 bases at J, with 5 bases between. In germline, CDR1 is MGHRA, CDR2 YSYEKL. There are 11 residues in the CDR3. The CDR3: CASSQGQGYTF. The CDR3 bases are TGCGCCAGCAGCCAAGGACAGGGCTACACCTTC.

The chain employs TRBV7-9 and TRBJ2-3; 8 nucleotides align to TRBD1. Germline CDR1 is SEHNR and CDR2 is FQNEAQ (reference sequence). This CDR3 has 15 amino acids. V dropped 5 bases and J dropped 2; count of bases not matched to a gene: 6. The CDR3 sequence: CASSAGTGSTDTQYF. In DNA form, the CDR3 reads TGTGCCAGCAGCGCCGGGACAGGCTCCACAGATACGCAGTATTTT.

The chain couples TRBV7-9 to TRBJ1-6; 11 bases align to TRBD1. Losses at the gene ends were 4 bases for V and 2 bases for J; bases not matched to a gene: 4. CDR1 is SEHNR and CDR2 is FQNEAQ in the germline V gene (reference sequence). The CDR3 has 17 residues. For the CDR3, the DNA is TGTGCCAGCAGCTGGACAGGGGGCGGGACCTATAATTCACCCCTCCACTTT. Translating gives CASSWTGGGTYNSPLHF.

The rearrangement joins TRBV10-3 to TRBJ2-7, with a weak D call TRBD2 (6 bases). Looked up from germline, CDR1 is ENHRY and CDR2 is SYGVKD. The CDR3 runs 19 residues. Trimming took off 10 bases at V and 0 bases at J, with 31 bases between the two ends. As DNA, the CDR3 is TGTGCCACCGCGGGTCCGCGGGGTTCCCGCCATTCGAGCTCCTACGAGCAGTACTTC. Translated, it gives CATAGPRGSRHSSSYEQYF.

This clone was seen only a few times. CDR3 bases: TGCGCCAGCAGCCTAGTCGAAGGGGGCAATTATGGCTACACCTTC. It specifies CASSLVEGGNYGYTF. The rearrangement joins TRBV23-1 to TRBJ1-2; 7 positions agree with TRBD1. TRBV23-1 is labeled an ORF, and its function is uncertain. The length of the CDR3 is 15 residues. With 6 bases clipped from V and 5 bases from J, the junction kept 12 bases outside the gene matches.